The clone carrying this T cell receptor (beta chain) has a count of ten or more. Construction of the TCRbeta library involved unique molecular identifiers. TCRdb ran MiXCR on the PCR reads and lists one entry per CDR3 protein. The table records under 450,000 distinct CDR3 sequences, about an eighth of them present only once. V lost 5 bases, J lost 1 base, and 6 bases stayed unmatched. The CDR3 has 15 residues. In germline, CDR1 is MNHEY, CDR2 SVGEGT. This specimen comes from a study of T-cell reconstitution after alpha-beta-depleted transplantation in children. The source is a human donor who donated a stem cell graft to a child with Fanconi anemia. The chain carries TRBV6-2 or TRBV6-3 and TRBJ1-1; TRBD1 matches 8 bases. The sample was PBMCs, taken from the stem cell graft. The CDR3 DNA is TGTGCCAGCAGTCCACCCGGGACAGGGAACACTGAAGCTTTCTTT. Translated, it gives CASSPPGTGNTEAFF.